The clone carrying this T cell receptor beta chain showed up many times. Its antigen is not identified. Trimming took 10 bases from V and 0 from J, leaving 20 bases between them. CDR3 length equals 16 residues. The source of the sample is a study of regulatory T cells in long-lasting Graves disease. Study-wide findings and caveats: Only a small sample size was used, which may have cut accuracy.

Arm-PCR of CDR3 regions and iRepertoire HTBI primers were used to build TCR beta libraries. TCRdb re-called the multiplex PCR reads through MiXCR, storing one row per CDR3 protein. This sample has about 380,000 distinct CDR3 sequences, with around 15% found just once. Time point noted: newly diagnosed GD, antithyroid drugs for less than 3 months. RNA isolated from PBMCs was used to make the TCR library. The V call is TRBV12-3 or TRBV12-4, the J call TRBJ2-3, with D possibly TRBD1 on 5 matching bases. The sequences come from peripheral blood mononuclear cells (PBMCs), collected at new diagnosis, from a patient treated with antithyroid drugs. This TCR derives from a female donor with Graves disease. DNA of the CDR3: TGTGCCATTACAAACATACAAGCAGGGAGCACAGATACGCAGTATTTT. This translates into CAITNIQAGSTDTQYF.